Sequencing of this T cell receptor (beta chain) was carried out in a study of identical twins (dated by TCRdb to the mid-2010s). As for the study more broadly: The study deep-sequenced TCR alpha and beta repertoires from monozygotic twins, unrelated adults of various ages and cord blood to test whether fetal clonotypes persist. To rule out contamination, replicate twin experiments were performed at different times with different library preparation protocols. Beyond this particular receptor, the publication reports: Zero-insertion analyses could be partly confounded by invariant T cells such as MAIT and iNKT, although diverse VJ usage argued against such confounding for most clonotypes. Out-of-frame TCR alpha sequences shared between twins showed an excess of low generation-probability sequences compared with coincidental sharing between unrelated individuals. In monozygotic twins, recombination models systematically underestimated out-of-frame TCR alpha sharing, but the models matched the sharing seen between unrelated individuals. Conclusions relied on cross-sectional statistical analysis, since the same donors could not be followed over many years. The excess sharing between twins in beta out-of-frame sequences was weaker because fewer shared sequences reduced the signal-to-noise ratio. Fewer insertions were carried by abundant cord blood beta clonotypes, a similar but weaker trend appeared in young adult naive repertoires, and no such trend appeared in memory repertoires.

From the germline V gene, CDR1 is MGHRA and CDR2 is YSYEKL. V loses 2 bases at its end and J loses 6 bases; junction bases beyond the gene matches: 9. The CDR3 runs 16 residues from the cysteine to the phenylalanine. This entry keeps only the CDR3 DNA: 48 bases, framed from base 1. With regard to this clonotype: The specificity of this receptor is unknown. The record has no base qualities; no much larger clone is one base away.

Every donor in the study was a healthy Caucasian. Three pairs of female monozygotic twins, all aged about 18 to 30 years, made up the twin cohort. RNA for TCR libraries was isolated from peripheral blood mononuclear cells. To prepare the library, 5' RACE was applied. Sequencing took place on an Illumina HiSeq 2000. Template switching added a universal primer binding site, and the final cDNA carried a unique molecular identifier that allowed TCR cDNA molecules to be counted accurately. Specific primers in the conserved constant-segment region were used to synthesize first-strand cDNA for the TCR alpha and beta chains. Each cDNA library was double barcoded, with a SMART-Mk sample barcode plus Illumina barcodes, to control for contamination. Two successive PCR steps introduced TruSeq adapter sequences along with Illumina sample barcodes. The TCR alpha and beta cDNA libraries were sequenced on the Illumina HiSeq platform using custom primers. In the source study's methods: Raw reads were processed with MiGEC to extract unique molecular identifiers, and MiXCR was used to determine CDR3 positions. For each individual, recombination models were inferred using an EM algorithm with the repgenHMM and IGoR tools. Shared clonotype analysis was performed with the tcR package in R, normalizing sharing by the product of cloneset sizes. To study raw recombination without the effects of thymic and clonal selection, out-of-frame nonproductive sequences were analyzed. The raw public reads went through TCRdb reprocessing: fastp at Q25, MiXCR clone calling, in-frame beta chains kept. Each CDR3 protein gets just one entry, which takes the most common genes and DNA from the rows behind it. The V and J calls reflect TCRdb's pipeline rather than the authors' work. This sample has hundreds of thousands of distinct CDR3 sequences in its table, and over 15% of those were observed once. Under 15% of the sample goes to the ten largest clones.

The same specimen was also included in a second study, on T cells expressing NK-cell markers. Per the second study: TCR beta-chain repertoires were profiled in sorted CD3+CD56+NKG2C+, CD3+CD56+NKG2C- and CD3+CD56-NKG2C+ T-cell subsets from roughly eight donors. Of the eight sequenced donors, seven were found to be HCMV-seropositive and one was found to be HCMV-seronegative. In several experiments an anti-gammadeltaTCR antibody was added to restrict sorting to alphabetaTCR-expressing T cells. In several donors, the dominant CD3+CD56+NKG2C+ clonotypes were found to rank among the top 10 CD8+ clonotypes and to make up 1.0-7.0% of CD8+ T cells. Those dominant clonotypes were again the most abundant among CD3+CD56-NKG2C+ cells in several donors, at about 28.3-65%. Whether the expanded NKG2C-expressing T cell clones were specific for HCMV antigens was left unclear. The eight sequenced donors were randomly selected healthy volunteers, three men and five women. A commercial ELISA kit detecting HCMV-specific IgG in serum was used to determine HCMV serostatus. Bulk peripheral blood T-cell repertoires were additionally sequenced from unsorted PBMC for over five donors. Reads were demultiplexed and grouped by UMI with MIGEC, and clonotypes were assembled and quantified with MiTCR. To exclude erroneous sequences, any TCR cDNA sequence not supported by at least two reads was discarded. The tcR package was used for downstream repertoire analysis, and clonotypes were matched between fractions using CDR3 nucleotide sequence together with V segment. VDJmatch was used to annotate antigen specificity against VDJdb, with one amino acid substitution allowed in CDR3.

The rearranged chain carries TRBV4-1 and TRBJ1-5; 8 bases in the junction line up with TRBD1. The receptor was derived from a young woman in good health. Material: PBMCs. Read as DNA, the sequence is TGCGCCAGCAGCCAATTAGGACAGGGCCTTGGTCAGCCCCAGCATTTT. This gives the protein CASSQLGQGLGQPQHF.